Reported below is one T cell receptor beta chain. The data are from a study of T-cell memory formation after mild COVID-19. Germline CDR1 and CDR2: SGHRS and YFSETQ. Trimming cost V 5 bases and J 0 bases, with 13 bases left between them. The CDR3 runs to 15 residues. TCRdb ran MiXCR on the 5' RACE reads and lists one entry per CDR3 protein. Found here are 390,000 or so distinct CDR3 sequences, 16% of them singletons; the top ten hold 20% to 25%. The sample comprised PBMCs or a T cell subset sorted from them (not recorded which). This receptor was obtained from a man aged 18 to 35 who had mild COVID-19 (a few samples of this study predate the infection). Cell type and time point are not known. The chain employs TRBV5-1 and TRBJ2-3; a possible D gene is TRBD2 (5 bases). The CDR3 here is CASRASNPSTDTQYF. The CDR3 DNA reads TGCGCCAGCAGGGCTAGCAACCCTAGCACAGATACGCAGTATTTT.